This TCR beta chain was recorded in a study of neoadjuvant anti-PD-1 for oral cavity cancer. Six replicates per PBMC sample, mostly from around 500 ng of genomic DNA. The assay was immunoSEQ multiplex PCR, and TCRdb's table has in-frame clones only and misses some. Among approximately 83,000 clones listed, about four fifths were seen once. Regarding the study as a whole: Only three patients per response group were TCR-analyzed; validation needed.

The CDR3 is made up of 15 amino acids. Germline loops: CDR1 SGHDN, CDR2 FVKESK. Trimming took 4 bases from V and 0 from J, leaving 10 bases between them. As concerns this clone: Its antigen is unknown.

These oral cavity squamous cell carcinomas were HPV-negative and locally advanced. This material consisted of PBMCs, taken before nivolumab (anti-PD-1) treatment. J is TRBJ1-3 and V is TRBV14; D uncertain. This receptor was taken from a person aged 40 to 85 with oral cavity squamous cell carcinoma. CDR3 amino acids: CASSLTGRSGNTIYF. In DNA form, the CDR3 reads TGTGCCAGCAGCCTGACTGGCCGCTCTGGAAACACCATATATTTT. Full variable domain (outside the CDR3, taken from reference TRBV14 and TRBJ1-3): EAGVTQFPSHSVIEKGQTVTLRCDPISGHDNLYWYRRVMGKEIKFLLHFVKESKQDESGMPNNRFLAERTGGTYSTLKVQPAELEDSGVYFCASSLTGRSGNTIYFGEGSWLTVV.